Detailed here is one T cell receptor (beta chain). The data were produced by immunoSEQ multiplex PCR, yet TCRdb's version contains in-frame clones alone and is incomplete. The sample has 1,400,000 or so clones; around 98.5% are singletons. Between the trimmed V and J ends, which lost 8 bases and 4 bases, there was a span of 9 bases. The CDR3 is 11 amino acids. Germline V gene sequence: CDR1 MDHEN, CDR2 SYDVKM. These data are taken from a study of shared clonotypes between healthy human individuals. Study in general: Each donor had three CD4 naive, three CD4 memory, two CD8 naive and one CD8 memory plate.

The clonotype was recovered from a man aged 30-40 years in good health. V and J are TRBV28 and TRBJ2-7; D not resolved. What was sequenced was naive CD4+ T cells sorted from blood. The sample's subset: CD45RA+ positively selected. The CDR3 DNA is TGTGCCAGCGGATCATATTACGAGCAGTACTTC. Protein: CASGSYYEQYF.